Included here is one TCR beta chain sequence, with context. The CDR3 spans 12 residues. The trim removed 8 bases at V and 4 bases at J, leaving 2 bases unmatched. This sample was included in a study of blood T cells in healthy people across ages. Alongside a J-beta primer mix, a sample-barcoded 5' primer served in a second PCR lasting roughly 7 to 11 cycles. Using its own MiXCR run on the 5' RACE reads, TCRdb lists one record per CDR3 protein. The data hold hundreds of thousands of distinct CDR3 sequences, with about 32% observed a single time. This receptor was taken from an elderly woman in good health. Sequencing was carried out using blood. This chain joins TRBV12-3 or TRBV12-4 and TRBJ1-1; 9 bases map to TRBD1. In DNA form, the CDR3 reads TGTGCCAGCGGGACAGGGATCACTGAAGCTTTCTTT. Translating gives CASGTGITEAFF.